This TCR beta chain is from a study of identical twins. Study outcomes and limitations: Memory repertoires showed no such pattern, whereas abundant cord blood beta clonotypes carried fewer insertions. The authors drew conclusions from cross-sectional statistical analysis rather than following the same donors. Analyses of zero insertions could be partly confounded by invariant MAIT and iNKT cells. An excess of low generation probability was shown by twin-shared out-of-frame alpha sequences.

This clonotype was found a few times. Its antigen remains unidentified. From germline, CDR1 is SGHRS and CDR2 YFSETQ. V lost 1 base to trimming and J lost 3 bases, with 10 bases between them. The CDR3 loop spans 14 amino acids. MiXCR, run by TCRdb on the 5' RACE reads, gives a single entry per CDR3 protein. The profile covers roughly 350,000 distinct CDR3 sequences, with 9% to 15% appearing a single time and 6% to 9% taken by the ten largest. These sequences were also reported in another study, on yellow fever vaccine responses in identical twins.

Material: CD8+ T cells sorted from blood. The V call is TRBV5-1, the J call TRBJ2-5, with D hard to call. This TCR was recovered from a woman aged 18 to 35 in good health. Written as DNA, the CDR3 is TGCGCCAGCAGCTTGCTTCCTGGCGAAGAGACCCAGTACTTC. Translated: CASSLLPGEETQYF.